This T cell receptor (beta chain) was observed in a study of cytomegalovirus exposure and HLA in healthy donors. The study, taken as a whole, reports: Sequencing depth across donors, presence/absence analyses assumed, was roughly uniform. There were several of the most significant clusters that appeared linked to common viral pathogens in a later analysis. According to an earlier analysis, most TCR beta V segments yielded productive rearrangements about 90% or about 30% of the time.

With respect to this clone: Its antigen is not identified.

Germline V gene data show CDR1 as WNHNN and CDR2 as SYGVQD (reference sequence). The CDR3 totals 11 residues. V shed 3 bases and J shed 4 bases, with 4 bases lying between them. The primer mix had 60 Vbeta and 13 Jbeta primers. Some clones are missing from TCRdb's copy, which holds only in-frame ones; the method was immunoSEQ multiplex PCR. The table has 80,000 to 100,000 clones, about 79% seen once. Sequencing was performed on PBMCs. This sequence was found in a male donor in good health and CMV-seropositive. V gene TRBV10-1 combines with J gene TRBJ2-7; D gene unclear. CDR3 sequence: CASSDRYEQYF. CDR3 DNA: TGCGCCAGCAGTGATCGGTACGAGCAGTACTTC.